This T cell receptor (beta chain) emerged from a study of blood T cell repertoires in COVID-19. Across the study: Researchers got acute and convalescent COVID-19 samples from the United States, Italy and Spain. Nucleic acid was either cDNA or gDNA, and it came from T cells, B-cell-depleted T cells, or PBMCs.

How the authors handled the data: The assay estimated nucleated cells by amplifying reference gene primers. Profiling relied on immunoSEQ multiplex PCR, and the TCRdb table lists in-frame clones only, not all of them. The DNA gave D and trimming, while V, J and clone size come from that table. Among some 220,000 clones, roughly 85% were seen once, and the ten largest hold more than 2%. The Seattle patients, enrolled during active infection, were followed longitudinally. This CDR3 has 14 residues. CDR1 is SGHNT, CDR2 YENEEA, per germline. V dropped 3 bases and J dropped 2 bases, with 10 bases sitting between them.

The sample was peripheral blood. This clonotype originated in a woman in her sixties or seventies with COVID-19, enrolled during active disease. This sequence joins TRBV11-3 and TRBJ1-2; TRBD1 is a possible D gene (6 bases). In DNA form, the CDR3 reads TGTGCCAGCAGCTTGGGGGGGCAGAACTATGGCTACACCTTC. It yields the protein CASSLGGQNYGYTF.